The source of this T cell receptor beta chain is a study of blood T cell repertoires in COVID-19. Original data processing: The authors estimated nucleated cell counts from reference gene primer amplification. Data came from immunoSEQ multiplex PCR; TCRdb stores just in-frame clones and leaves some out. The V and J calls and clone size come from that table; D and trimming were worked out from the DNA. The sample comprises some 490,000 clones, around 85% of which are singletons, and approximately 2.9% rests with the top ten. V shed 5 bases and J 8 bases; nucleotides not matched to a gene: 10. This CDR3 is 14 amino acids long. CDR1 and CDR2 from the germline V gene are SEHNR and FQNEAQ (reference sequence).

The rearrangement joins TRBV7-9 to TRBJ1-2, with 8 positions matching TRBD1. The sequencing input was peripheral blood. The clonotype was recovered from a human donor in a cohort sampled during active COVID-19. This chain's CDR3 is CASSPTDRGNGYTF. The CDR3 DNA follows: TGTGCCAGCAGCCCAACTGACAGGGGTAACGGCTACACCTTC.